Listed below are T cell receptor beta chains from one sample, sequenced in a study of CD8 T cells in ankylosing spondylitis. TCRdb recomputed calls from the 5' RACE reads with MiXCR, one row per CDR3 protein. The table shows 350,000 to 450,000 distinct CDR3 sequences, with 20% to 25% occurring only once. The sequenced material came from blood, either unsorted or a sorted T cell fraction (not recorded which). These receptors were obtained from a male donor with ankylosing spondylitis or in good health (not recorded which). CDR3s leave out the opening cysteine and the closing phenylalanine or tryptophan.

j_call	v_call	cdr3_aa
TRBJ2-1	TRBV27	ASSSRDNSYNEQF
TRBJ2-5	TRBV5-6	ATHRGGETQY
TRBJ2-5	TRBV7-9	ASSSNRGRETQY
TRBJ1-2	TRBV5-5	ASSLSRDYGYT
TRBJ1-2	TRBV29-1	SVVQGEIHYGYT
TRBJ1-2	TRBV12-3/TRBV12-4	ASSPWIEAYGYT
TRBJ2-1	TRBV11-3	ASSSPGQGRNEQF
TRBJ2-1	TRBV12-3/TRBV12-4	ASEGGESYNEQF
TRBJ2-5	TRBV29-1	SVEDHGGFSGVVETQY
TRBJ2-3	TRBV20-1	SARDPSGGAIFTDTQY
TRBJ1-1	TRBV29-1	SVDGTDTEAF
TRBJ1-2	TRBV20-1	SARDGANGYT
TRBJ1-6	TRBV27	ASSPGTGYSPLH
TRBJ2-5	TRBV11-2	ASRMPWADQETQY
TRBJ2-5	TRBV29-1	SVEERGRIFQETQY
TRBJ2-6	TRBV27	ASSSAAGANVLT
TRBJ1-5	TRBV7-9	ASSPPGSGNQPQH
TRBJ2-7	TRBV9	ASSKGVMGTEAYEQY
TRBJ2-7	TRBV27	ASRGTGADYEQY
TRBJ2-3	TRBV9	ASSVDGGTTDTQY
TRBJ2-7	TRBV27	ASRSGISPLGEQY
TRBJ2-1	TRBV2	ASSESVTPSYNEQF
TRBJ2-5	TRBV25-1	ASSEWGAQETQY
TRBJ2-5	TRBV20-1	SAQHPGQGFGGLQETQY
TRBJ2-1	TRBV5-1	ASSSPRGSEQF
TRBJ2-1	TRBV25-1	ASSEGTWGLEQF
TRBJ2-7	TRBV3-1	ASSQVPHEQY
TRBJ2-1	TRBV12-3/TRBV12-4	ASSSPWGGAGNEQF
TRBJ2-3	TRBV21-1	ASSTASVSTDTQY
TRBJ1-1	TRBV6-2/TRBV6-3	ASSYPGALKTEAF
TRBJ1-6	TRBV28	ASSLGLSGGDHSPLH
TRBJ2-5	TRBV7-8	ASSNRQGEETQY
TRBJ2-1	TRBV7-2	ASSLIPRLAEYNEQF
TRBJ2-2	TRBV20-1	SATWGTGELF
TRBJ2-3	TRBV7-9	ASSAGGPDTQY
TRBJ2-1	TRBV27	ASSSGGFYNEQF
TRBJ2-3	TRBV12-3/TRBV12-4	ASSEVGSTDTQY
TRBJ1-2	TRBV5-6	ASSLEGNYGYT
TRBJ2-1	TRBV7-9	ASSSRFGEQF
TRBJ2-3	TRBV7-3	ASSLTGGARDTQY
TRBJ2-1	TRBV29-1	SAASAGAGNNEQF
TRBJ2-7	TRBV12-3/TRBV12-4	ASSLAGHFN
TRBJ2-3	TRBV28	ASSSRLDTDTQY
TRBJ2-5	TRBV12-3/TRBV12-4	ASSLGQQETQY
TRBJ2-2	TRBV28	ATGQGGVGELF